These T cell receptor beta chains were read from a single sample in a study of blood T cell repertoires in COVID-19. TCRdb's copy holds only in-frame clones and misses some; the assay was immunoSEQ multiplex PCR. The repertoire holds fewer than 250,000 clones, with 83% as singletons. Sequencing used peripheral blood. These TCRs come from a woman between 40 and 50 years old with active or convalescent COVID-19. The CDR3 runs from the conserved cysteine through the conserved F or W. The order of the fields is D gene, J gene, V gene, clone size, CDR3 protein, CDR3 DNA. D genes are given only for firm matches. Expanded clones are given a class, and other clones once, few, many or no size at all.

d_gene: TRBD1; j_gene: TRBJ2-3; v_gene: TRBV5-1; abundance: .; CDR3aa: CASSSRTGGTDTQYF; CDR3nt: TGCGCCAGCAGCTCGAGGACAGGGGGCACAGATACGCAGTATTTT
d_gene: .; j_gene: TRBJ2-3; v_gene: TRBV5-5; abundance: .; CDR3aa: CASSFIVPSTDTQYF; CDR3nt: TGTGCCAGCAGCTTTATCGTCCCTAGCACAGATACGCAGTATTTT
d_gene: TRBD1; j_gene: TRBJ1-6; v_gene: TRBV5-1; abundance: .; CDR3aa: CASSEGQGHSPLHF; CDR3nt: TGCGCCAGCAGCGAGGGACAGGGGCATTCACCCCTCCACTTT
d_gene: .; j_gene: TRBJ2-2; v_gene: TRBV9; abundance: few; CDR3aa: CASASTGELFF; CDR3nt: TGTGCCAGCGCGTCCACCGGGGAGCTGTTTTTT
d_gene: .; j_gene: TRBJ2-6; v_gene: TRBV6-5; abundance: .; CDR3aa: CASRSRSGANVLTF; CDR3nt: TGTGCCAGCAGGTCGAGGTCTGGGGCCAACGTCCTGACTTTC
d_gene: .; j_gene: TRBJ2-3; v_gene: TRBV7-9; abundance: .; CDR3aa: CASSLSAGGTDTQYF; CDR3nt: TGTGCCAGCAGCCTTTCGGCAGGGGGCACAGATACGCAGTATTTT
d_gene: .; j_gene: TRBJ1-3; v_gene: TRBV11-2; abundance: few; CDR3aa: CASSKGANTIYF; CDR3nt: TGTGCCAGCAGCAAAGGAGCGAACACCATATATTTT
d_gene: TRBD2; j_gene: TRBJ2-3; v_gene: TRBV7-2; abundance: .; CDR3aa: CASSSGTRRADTQYF; CDR3nt: TGTGCCAGCAGCTCGGGGACTAGGCGCGCAGATACGCAGTATTTT
d_gene: .; j_gene: TRBJ1-5; v_gene: TRBV6-5; abundance: .; CDR3aa: CASSYSGRSNQPQHF; CDR3nt: TGTGCCAGCAGTTACTCAGGGAGAAGCAATCAGCCCCAGCATTTT
d_gene: .; j_gene: TRBJ1-3; v_gene: TRBV5-1; abundance: .; CDR3aa: CASSLGPGTGNTIYF; CDR3nt: TGCGCCAGCAGCTTGGGTCCGGGGACAGGAAACACCATATATTTT
d_gene: TRBD2; j_gene: TRBJ2-2; v_gene: TRBV24-1; abundance: once; CDR3aa: CATSDSRGVNTGELFF; CDR3nt: TGTGCCACCAGTGATTCTCGGGGGGTGAACACCGGGGAGCTGTTTTTT
d_gene: .; j_gene: TRBJ1-2; v_gene: TRBV5-1; abundance: .; CDR3aa: CASSLAIRGTNYGYTF; CDR3nt: TGCGCCAGCAGCTTGGCCATACGGGGTACTAACTATGGCTACACCTTC
d_gene: TRBD1; j_gene: TRBJ1-2; v_gene: TRBV6-2/TRBV6-3; abundance: once; CDR3aa: CASRPVGTGQYGYTF; CDR3nt: TGTGCCAGCAGACCTGTTGGGACAGGGCAATATGGCTACACCTTC
d_gene: TRBD2; j_gene: TRBJ2-6; v_gene: TRBV11-2; abundance: .; CDR3aa: CACGEGLSGANVLTF; CDR3nt: TGTGCCTGCGGGGAGGGGCTGAGTGGGGCCAACGTCCTGACTTTC
d_gene: .; j_gene: TRBJ2-5; v_gene: TRBV5-1; abundance: .; CDR3aa: CASSLQGQETQYF; CDR3nt: TGCGCCAGCAGCTTGCAGGGCCAAGAGACCCAGTACTTC
d_gene: TRBD1; j_gene: TRBJ1-5; v_gene: TRBV25-1; abundance: .; CDR3aa: CASSKTGEVQPQHF; CDR3nt: TGTGCCAGCAGTAAAACAGGGGAAGTTCAGCCCCAGCATTTT
d_gene: .; j_gene: TRBJ2-6; v_gene: TRBV9; abundance: .; CDR3aa: CASSVKGSGANVLTF; CDR3nt: TGTGCCAGCAGCGTAAAGGGGTCTGGGGCCAACGTCCTGACTTTC
d_gene: TRBD1; j_gene: TRBJ1-2; v_gene: TRBV29-1; abundance: .; CDR3aa: CSVQGADGYTF; CDR3nt: TGCAGCGTACAGGGGGCGGATGGCTACACCTTC
d_gene: TRBD1; j_gene: TRBJ2-5; v_gene: TRBV5-6; abundance: .; CDR3aa: CASSHPNRGGETQYF; CDR3nt: TGTGCCAGCAGCCACCCTAACAGGGGTGGAGAGACCCAGTACTTC
d_gene: TRBD1; j_gene: TRBJ1-4; v_gene: TRBV29-1; abundance: .; CDR3aa: CSGMTGWDEKLFF; CDR3nt: TGCAGCGGGATGACAGGGTGGGATGAAAAACTGTTTTTT
d_gene: .; j_gene: TRBJ1-4; v_gene: TRBV2; abundance: .; CDR3aa: CASIPQGNNEKLFF; CDR3nt: TGTGCCAGCATCCCCCAGGGAAATAATGAAAAACTGTTTTTT
d_gene: TRBD1; j_gene: TRBJ1-2; v_gene: TRBV6-4; abundance: .; CDR3aa: CASSDGQGVDYGYTF; CDR3nt: TGTGCCAGCAGTGATGGGCAGGGGGTCGACTATGGCTACACCTTC
d_gene: .; j_gene: TRBJ2-3; v_gene: TRBV5-1; abundance: .; CDR3aa: CASSLVQTSTDTQYF; CDR3nt: TGCGCCAGCAGCTTGGTCCAGACTAGCACAGATACGCAGTATTTT
d_gene: .; j_gene: TRBJ1-2; v_gene: TRBV19; abundance: .; CDR3aa: CASSRERAVLYGYTF; CDR3nt: TGTGCCAGTAGTCGCGAGAGGGCAGTCCTATATGGCTACACCTTC
d_gene: TRBD2; j_gene: TRBJ2-1; v_gene: TRBV7-9; abundance: .; CDR3aa: CATLGLADNEQFF; CDR3nt: TGTGCCACCCTGGGACTAGCGGACAATGAGCAGTTCTTC
d_gene: .; j_gene: TRBJ1-5; v_gene: TRBV18; abundance: .; CDR3aa: CASSPWGENQPQHF; CDR3nt: TGTGCCAGCTCACCTTGGGGGGAGAATCAGCCCCAGCATTTT
d_gene: .; j_gene: TRBJ2-5; v_gene: TRBV19; abundance: .; CDR3aa: CASSLRGAETQYF; CDR3nt: TGTGCCAGTAGTTTAAGGGGCGCCGAGACCCAGTACTTC
d_gene: .; j_gene: TRBJ2-1; v_gene: TRBV7-2; abundance: .; CDR3aa: CASSSSRGGVRREQFF; CDR3nt: TGTGCCAGCAGTTCAAGTAGGGGGGGGGTCCGCCGTGAGCAGTTCTTC
d_gene: .; j_gene: TRBJ1-5; v_gene: TRBV28; abundance: .; CDR3aa: CASSTGFSQPQHF; CDR3nt: TGTGCCAGCAGTACAGGGTTCAGCCAGCCCCAGCATTTT
d_gene: TRBD1; j_gene: TRBJ1-3; v_gene: TRBV30; abundance: .; CDR3aa: CAWEPGQGSGNTIYF; CDR3nt: TGTGCCTGGGAACCGGGACAGGGTTCTGGAAACACCATATATTTT
d_gene: .; j_gene: TRBJ1-6; v_gene: TRBV2; abundance: .; CDR3aa: CASSLSVSGSPLHF; CDR3nt: TGTGCCAGCAGTTTGAGTGTTTCGGGTTCACCCCTCCACTTT
d_gene: .; j_gene: TRBJ2-7; v_gene: TRBV6-8; abundance: .; CDR3aa: CASSYVERYEQYF; CDR3nt: TGTGCCAGCAGTTACGTAGAACGGTACGAGCAGTACTTC
d_gene: TRBD2; j_gene: TRBJ2-2; v_gene: TRBV9; abundance: .; CDR3aa: CASSVGPAGLTGELFF; CDR3nt: TGTGCCAGCAGCGTAGGTCCAGCGGGGCTCACCGGGGAGCTGTTTTTT
d_gene: TRBD1; j_gene: TRBJ1-2; v_gene: TRBV6-2/TRBV6-3; abundance: few; CDR3aa: CASSYSGQGKGYTF; CDR3nt: TGTGCCAGCAGTTACTCTGGACAGGGAAAAGGCTACACCTTC
d_gene: TRBD1; j_gene: TRBJ1-6; v_gene: TRBV4-2; abundance: .; CDR3aa: CASSQAPGQGVSPLHF; CDR3nt: TGTGCCAGCAGCCAAGCTCCGGGACAGGGGGTATCACCCCTCCACTTT
d_gene: .; j_gene: TRBJ1-1; v_gene: TRBV5-5; abundance: .; CDR3aa: CASSLVMGTAFF; CDR3nt: TGTGCCAGCAGCTTGGTTATGGGGACTGCTTTCTTT
d_gene: .; j_gene: TRBJ2-7; v_gene: TRBV6-5; abundance: .; CDR3aa: CASGRDLYEQYF; CDR3nt: TGTGCCAGCGGCAGGGACTTATACGAGCAGTACTTC
d_gene: .; j_gene: TRBJ2-6; v_gene: TRBV15; abundance: .; CDR3aa: CATSRDPGYSGANVLTF; CDR3nt: TGTGCCACCAGCAGAGATCCGGGTTACTCTGGGGCCAACGTCCTGACTTTC
d_gene: TRBD2; j_gene: TRBJ2-5; v_gene: TRBV6-5; abundance: .; CDR3aa: CASSSSLAGGETQYF; CDR3nt: TGTGCCAGCAGTTCCTCGCTAGCGGGGGGAGAGACCCAGTACTTC
d_gene: .; j_gene: TRBJ1-2; v_gene: TRBV30; abundance: .; CDR3aa: CAWSVFTGRSPYADF; CDR3nt: TGTGCCTGGAGTGTATTTACAGGACGATCCCCTTACGCTGATTTC
d_gene: TRBD1; j_gene: TRBJ2-1; v_gene: TRBV6-6; abundance: .; CDR3aa: CASSLQGVYNEQFF; CDR3nt: TGTGCCAGCAGTCTCCAGGGGGTCTACAATGAGCAGTTCTTC
d_gene: .; j_gene: TRBJ1-6; v_gene: TRBV27; abundance: once; CDR3aa: CASSLTAVSYNSPLHF; CDR3nt: TGTGCCAGCAGTTTAACGGCGGTATCCTATAATTCACCCCTCCACTTT
d_gene: TRBD2; j_gene: TRBJ2-5; v_gene: TRBV25-1; abundance: once; CDR3aa: CASSPSTGGLRETQYF; CDR3nt: TGTGCCAGCAGCCCCTCGACGGGGGGGCTTAGAGAGACCCAGTACTTC
d_gene: TRBD2; j_gene: TRBJ2-3; v_gene: TRBV5-1; abundance: .; CDR3aa: CASRFSGEPTDTQYF; CDR3nt: TGCGCCAGCAGATTTAGCGGGGAACCCACAGATACGCAGTATTTT
d_gene: .; j_gene: TRBJ2-3; v_gene: TRBV12-2; abundance: .; CDR3aa: CASRPELAGEGADTQYF; CDR3nt: TGTGCAAGTCGCCCGGAACTAGCGGGAGAGGGGGCCGATACGCAGTATTTT
d_gene: .; j_gene: TRBJ1-5; v_gene: TRBV29-1; abundance: .; CDR3aa: CSVREFSDQPQHF; CDR3nt: TGCAGCGTAAGGGAGTTTAGCGATCAGCCCCAGCATTTT
d_gene: TRBD2; j_gene: TRBJ2-7; v_gene: TRBV6-2/TRBV6-3; abundance: .; CDR3aa: CASRPGGAYEQYF; CDR3nt: TGTGCCAGCCGCCCGGGGGGAGCCTACGAGCAGTACTTC
d_gene: TRBD1; j_gene: TRBJ2-1; v_gene: TRBV5-6; abundance: .; CDR3aa: CASSSGTESYNEQFF; CDR3nt: TGTGCCAGCAGCTCCGGGACAGAGTCCTACAATGAGCAGTTCTTC
d_gene: .; j_gene: TRBJ2-7; v_gene: TRBV4-3; abundance: .; CDR3aa: CASSQGGRGREQYF; CDR3nt: TGCGCCAGTAGCCAAGGCGGCCGGGGGAGAGAGCAGTACTTC
d_gene: .; j_gene: TRBJ1-4; v_gene: TRBV4-3; abundance: .; CDR3aa: CASSQAGVRDEKLFF; CDR3nt: TGCGCCAGCAGCCAAGCCGGGGTGAGGGATGAAAAACTGTTTTTT